These 24 T cell receptor beta chains originate from one sample sequenced in a study of OX40 agonist ivuxolimab in advanced cancers. Using immunoSEQ multiplex PCR, the repertoire was profiled, and TCRdb retains in-frame clones only, with some absent. The top ten clones hold approximately 6.9% of a sample with about 70,000 clones, about 82% of them seen once. The sample here was CD4+ or CD8+ T cells sorted from blood, taken in a trial of the OX40 agonist ivuxolimab. The receptor source for this set is an adult with an advanced solid tumor such as melanoma, head and neck, liver or kidney cancer.

DNA of the CDR3: TGTGCCAGCGGGGCTGGGACTAGCGGGATTTACAATGAGCAGTTCTTC. Its protein is CASGAGTSGIYNEQFF. The V and J genes are TRBV27 and TRBJ2-1, with TRBD2 matching 13 bases. The CDR3 sequence is 16 residues long. Germline values: CDR1 MNHEY, CDR2 SMNVEV (reference sequence). Trimming removed 8 bases from V and 4 bases from J; junction bases left unmatched: 8.

This chain links TRBV6-1 with TRBJ2-4; D might be TRBD2 (6 bases). CDR1 is MNHNS and CDR2 is SASEGT in the germline V gene. Trimming pared 2 bases from V and 2 bases from J, leaving 13 bases between. The CDR3 sequence is 16 residues long. This chain's CDR3 is CASSERPGRSKNIQYF. The CDR3 DNA reads TGTGCCAGCAGTGAAAGGCCCGGGAGATCCAAAAACATTCAGTACTTC.

The V and J genes are TRBV5-1 and TRBJ2-3; D uncertain. The CDR3 is made up of 13 amino acids. Per germline, CDR1 SGHRS and CDR2 YFSETQ. V shed 3 bases and J shed 3 bases, with 8 bases lying between them. This CDR3 reads CASSSPRTDTQYF. CDR3 coding DNA: TGCGCCAGCAGCTCCCCGAGAACAGATACGCAGTATTTT.

This clone was detected a few times. This sequence joins TRBV18 and TRBJ1-4; 7 nucleotides match TRBD1. The germline V gene encodes CDR1 KGHSH and CDR2 LQKENI. V shed 5 bases, J shed 2 bases, and the junction held 8 bases outside the gene matches. This CDR3 comprises 16 residues. CDR3 residues: CASSSIAGQTNEKLFF. In DNA form, the CDR3 reads TGTGCCAGCTCATCTATCGCGGGACAGACTAATGAAAAACTGTTTTTT. Complete variable domain (other parts from reference TRBV18 and TRBJ1-4): NAGVMQNPRHLVRRRGQEARLRCSPMKGHSHVYWYRQLPEEGLKFMVYLQKENIIDESGMPKERFSAEFPKEGPSILRIQQVVRGDSAAYFCASSSIAGQTNEKLFFGSGTQLSVL.

This clone appeared a few times. The chain recombines TRBV7-9 with TRBJ2-5; a possible D gene is TRBD2 (5 bases). V lost 0 bases and J 10 bases, leaving 21 bases between the germline ends. The CDR3 length is 16 residues. Germline CDR1 and CDR2: SEHNR and FQNEAQ (reference sequence). CDR3 in amino acids: CASSLAGALNKRIQYF. In DNA form, the CDR3 reads TGTGCCAGCAGCTTAGCGGGAGCTCTCAATAAGAGAATCCAGTACTTC.

The CDR3, as DNA: TGTGCCTCGCCCCTCAGGGAGAACACTGAAGCTTTCTTT. Translating it yields CASPLRENTEAFF. The rearrangement joins TRBV30 to TRBJ1-1; tentatively, D is TRBD1 (5 bases). Germline V gene sequence: CDR1 GTSNPN, CDR2 SVGIG (reference sequence). Trimming removed 7 bases at V and 1 base at J, with 13 bases between. The CDR3 runs 13 residues.

As DNA, the CDR3 is TGTGCCAGTGAAGGGACGGGTTATAATTCACCCCTCCACTTT. This encodes CASEGTGYNSPLHF. This chain links TRBV11-2 with TRBJ1-6; D might be TRBD1 (5 bases). V was clipped by 9 bases and J by 4 bases, with 13 bases between them. The CDR3 contains 14 residues. Germline CDR1 reads SGHAT; CDR2 reads FQNNGV.

The chain joins TRBV5-1 to TRBJ2-5; 8 bases map to TRBD2. V lost 4 bases, J lost 4 bases, and 18 bases stayed unmatched. This CDR3 region has 18 residues. Germline lookup yields CDR1 SGHRS and CDR2 YFSETQ. CDR3 sequence (DNA): TGCGCCAGCAGCGGGAACCTGGAGCGGGGGCTTCTTGGAGAGACCCAGTACTTC. This codes for CASSGNLERGLLGETQYF.

The V gene is TRBV4-1, the J gene TRBJ2-2, with 11 bases lining up with TRBD2. The CDR3 runs 18 residues. The V gene's germline CDR1 is MGHRA and CDR2 YSYEKL. The trim removed 5 bases at V and 7 bases at J, leaving 15 bases unmatched. The CDR3 region has the DNA TGCGCCAGCAGCAAACTCTTTAGCGGGAGGGCCGCTGGCGGGGAGCTGTTTTTT. Translated: CASSKLFSGRAAGGELFF.

This chain connects TRBV5-7 to TRBJ2-6; D is ambiguous. TRBV5-7 is placed among ORFs of uncertain function. Trimming shortened V by 6 bases and J by 5 bases, and 21 bases separated the two germline ends. The CDR3 loop spans 17 amino acids. CDR3 nucleotide sequence: TGTGCCAGCAAACGTTTTCGCGTACAAAGTCGGGCCAACGTCCTGACTTTC. Amino acids: CASKRFRVQSRANVLTF.

The gene calls are TRBV6-1 and TRBJ2-2; no clear D. CDR3 length: 13 amino acids. Germline-derived CDR1 and CDR2 are MNHNS and SASEGT. V was trimmed by 4 bases and J by 5 bases, leaving 8 bases between them. CDR3 sequence reads: CASSARVTGELFF. In DNA form, the CDR3 reads TGTGCCAGCAGTGCTAGGGTTACCGGGGAGCTGTTTTTT.

V is TRBV5-6 and J is TRBJ2-7; 7 nucleotides match TRBD1. The CDR3 covers 15 residues. J lost 0 bases, V lost 0 bases, and 3 bases had no gene match. Germline V gene sequence: CDR1 SGHDT, CDR2 YYEEEE. CDR3 region: CASSLGTGSSYEQYF. As DNA, the CDR3 is TGTGCCAGCAGCTTGGGGACAGGAAGCTCCTACGAGCAGTACTTC.

The CDR3 here is CASSLLPGTPDGEQYF. CDR3 nucleotide sequence: TGTGCCAGCAGCTTACTCCCCGGGACCCCCGACGGCGAGCAGTACTTC. The genes are TRBV11-2 and TRBJ2-7; D possibly uses TRBD1 or TRBD2 (5 bases each). The germline V gene encodes CDR1 SGHAT and CDR2 FQNNGV. CDR3 length: 16 amino acids. V lost 2 bases to trimming and J lost 6 bases, with 20 bases between them. The variable domain in full, with the rest retrieved from reference TRBV11-2 and TRBJ2-7, is EAGVAQSPRYKIIEKRQSVAFWCNPISGHATLYWYQQILGQGPKLLIQFQNNGVVDDSQLPKDRFSAERLKGVDSTLKIQPAKLEDSAVYLCASSLLPGTPDGEQYFGPGTRLTVT.

As concerns this clone: One junction end disagrees with the germline gene, perhaps due to a read error. This chain uses TRBV7-9 with TRBJ2-7; D remains unclear. Germline CDR1 reads SEHNR; CDR2 reads FQNEAQ (reference sequence). The CDR3 runs to 12 residues. CDR3 region: CASRVNSYEQHF. CDR3 DNA sequence: TGTGCCAGCAGGGTGAACTCCTACGAGCAGCACTTC.

In the case of this clone: A read error may account for a junction end that differs from germline. The chain employs TRBV29-1 and TRBJ1-2; weak D call: TRBD1 (6 bases). CDR3 length equals 12 residues. The germline V gene encodes CDR1 SQVTM and CDR2 ANQGSEA. The CDR3 spells CLVPHRVYGYTF. CDR3 sequence (DNA): TGTCTCGTACCACACAGGGTCTATGGCTACACCTTC.

V usage is TRBV7-8 and J usage is TRBJ2-4; D call uncertain. Germline CDR1 is SGHVS and CDR2 is FQNEAQ. V lost 2 bases and J lost 5, with 10 bases in between. The CDR3 totals 14 residues. The CDR3 coding sequence is TGTGCCAGCAGCTTACAAAACCCTGAAAACATTCAGTACTTC. This codes for CASSLQNPENIQYF.

This clone has just one count. The genes are TRBV11-2 and TRBJ1-1; possible D gene TRBD1, 5 bases. Germline V gene sequence: CDR1 SGHAT, CDR2 FQNNGV. Trimming pared 7 bases from V and 3 bases from J, leaving 12 bases between. The CDR3 has 13 residues. The DNA of the CDR3 is TGTGCCAGCACCCCCCTAGGGGACACTGAAGCTTTCTTT. It encodes CASTPLGDTEAFF.

CDR3 DNA: TGTGCCAGCAGCTCCGTGGACGGGAACACTGAAGCTTTCTTT. Protein: CASSSVDGNTEAFF. The chain carries TRBV5-6 and TRBJ1-1; D uncertain. There are 14 residues in the CDR3. Germline V gene lookup returns CDR1 SGHDT and CDR2 YYEEEE. The V gene lost 3 bases and the J gene lost 1 base, with 10 bases spanning the gap.

V usage is TRBV5-1 and J usage is TRBJ2-3, with D possibly being TRBD2 (7 bases). The CDR3 spans 18 residues. The germline V and J ends were trimmed by 4 bases and 2 bases, with 23 bases remaining between them. In germline, CDR1 is SGHRS, CDR2 YFSETQ. CDR3 protein: CASSPGGWTAYNTDTQYF. The CDR3 coding sequence is TGCGCCAGCAGCCCGGGAGGTTGGACAGCCTATAACACAGATACGCAGTATTTT.

Concerning this clone itself: The junction departs from the called germline gene at one end, perhaps through a read error. The chain employs TRBV7-7 and TRBJ2-6; D is ambiguous. Germline V gives CDR1 SSHAT, CDR2 FNYEAQ (reference sequence). The CDR3 covers 14 residues. The CDR3, as DNA: TGTGCTAGCAGCTTGGGCCCTGGGGCCAACGTCCTGACTTTC. Protein sequence: CASSLGPGANVLTF.

The chain joins TRBV5-4 to TRBJ1-2; D unresolved. Germline loops: CDR1 SGHNT, CDR2 YYREEE (reference sequence). Trimming stripped 4 bases from V and 3 bases from J, with 10 bases between. The CDR3 has 13 amino acids. CDR3 in DNA: TGTGCCAGCAGCAGTAGGGTAGACTATGGCTACACCTTC. Protein product: CASSSRVDYGYTF.

This chain uses TRBV5-1 with TRBJ2-7, with 7 bases aligning to TRBD1. V trimming: 0 bases; J trimming: 2 bases; junction bases outside the gene matches: 5. CDR3 length: 15 residues. In germline, CDR1 is SGHRS, CDR2 YFSETQ. The CDR3 coding sequence is TGCGCCAGCAGCTTGGCCTTGGGACAGCCCTACGAGCAGTACTTC. It codes for CASSLALGQPYEQYF.

The rearrangement links TRBV30 to TRBJ1-1; D is unresolved. The CDR3 contains 10 residues. Trimming took off 5 bases at V and 5 bases at J, with 6 bases between the two ends. Germline V CDR1 and CDR2: GTSNPN, SVGIG (reference sequence). The CDR3 loop is CAWGWTEAFF. The CDR3 DNA reads TGTGCCTGGGGGTGGACTGAAGCTTTCTTT. The variable domain in full, completed from reference TRBV30 and TRBJ1-1, reads SQTIHQWPATLVQPVGSPLSLECTVEGTSNPNLYWYRQAAGRGLQLLFYSVGIGQISSEVPQNLSASRPQDRQFILSSKKLLLSDSGFYLCAWGWTEAFFGQGTRLTVV.

In this sample, this clone turned up a few times. The CDR3 DNA sequence: TGTGCCAGCAGCTACTGGACTAGCGGGATTTACAATGAGCAGTTCTTC. It encodes CASSYWTSGIYNEQFF. This chain connects TRBV7-9 to TRBJ2-1; the match to TRBD2 covers 12 bases. V lost 4 bases, J lost 4 bases, and 5 bases stayed unmatched. CDR1 SEHNR and CDR2 FQNEAQ come from the germline V gene (reference sequence). The CDR3 totals 16 residues.